Listed below are T cell receptor beta chains from one sample, sequenced in a study of blood T cell repertoires in COVID-19. The repertoire was sequenced with immunoSEQ multiplex PCR; TCRdb's copy has only in-frame clones and lacks some. This table has approximately 200,000 clones, about 90% appearing once. Sample: PBMCs or T cells enriched from blood (not recorded which). These receptor sequences come from a man aged 25-40 years who had recovered from COVID-19. CDR3s include the opening cysteine and the closing phenylalanine or tryptophan. The D gene is left open where the match is weak. Rows may omit the clone size; those that give it use once, few, many or a size class.

V: TRBV4-3
size: .
D: .
J: TRBJ1-1
DNA: TGCGCCAGCAGCCAAAAGGCGGGGGACACTGAAGCTTTCTTT
CDR3: CASSQKAGDTEAFF

V: TRBV24-1
size: .
D: .
J: TRBJ2-1
DNA: TGTGCCACCAGTGATCCCCAAGCGGCTCATTCCTACAATGAGCAGTTCTTC
CDR3: CATSDPQAAHSYNEQFF

V: TRBV6-4
size: .
D: TRBD2
J: TRBJ2-3
DNA: TGTGCCAGCAGTGAACTAGCGGGGGGCGGAGCAGATACGCAGTATTTT
CDR3: CASSELAGGGADTQYF

V: TRBV28
size: .
D: .
J: TRBJ2-7
DNA: TGTGCCAGCAGGACTCCGACGGCGACTGGTAGCCCGTACTTC
CDR3: CASRTPTATGSPYF

V: TRBV3-1/TRBV3-2
size: .
D: TRBD1
J: TRBJ2-5
DNA: TGTGCCAGCAGCCAAGATTGGACAGGGGGTCGGAAGACCCAGTACTTC
CDR3: CASSQDWTGGRKTQYF

V: TRBV21-1
size: .
D: .
J: TRBJ2-4
DNA: TGTGCCAGCAGCAAAGATCACATCATAGCCAAAAACATTCAGTACTTC
CDR3: CASSKDHIIAKNIQYF

V: TRBV5-5
size: .
D: .
J: TRBJ1-6
DNA: TGTGCCAGCAGCTCGTTTGCGACAGGAAAGAGCTCCTATAATTCACCCCTCCACTTT
CDR3: CASSSFATGKSSYNSPLHF

V: TRBV6-5
size: .
D: TRBD2
J: TRBJ2-2
DNA: TGTGCCAGCACCCCTGGGGAGGGCAACACCGGGGAGCTGTTTTTT
CDR3: CASTPGEGNTGELFF

V: TRBV20-1
size: .
D: .
J: TRBJ2-2
DNA: TGCAGTGCTAGTGCGGCGGGGTTAAAGGCCGGGGAGCTGTTTTTT
CDR3: CSASAAGLKAGELFF

V: TRBV10-3
size: few
D: .
J: TRBJ1-1
DNA: TGTGCCATCAGTGAGTCGAGAGGCACTGAAGCTTTCTTT
CDR3: CAISESRGTEAFF

V: TRBV24-1
size: .
D: TRBD1
J: TRBJ1-4
DNA: TGTGCCACCAGTGATGCCGGGACAGAACTGTTTTTT
CDR3: CATSDAGTELFF

V: TRBV5-1
size: .
D: .
J: TRBJ1-2
DNA: TGCGCCAGCAGCTTGGCCGAAGGGGATGGCTACACCTTC
CDR3: CASSLAEGDGYTF

V: TRBV5-1
size: .
D: .
J: TRBJ1-1
DNA: TGCGCCAGCAGCTTGAGAGGGAGCGGCACTGAAGCTTTCTTT
CDR3: CASSLRGSGTEAFF

V: TRBV19
size: .
D: .
J: TRBJ1-2
DNA: TGTGCCAGTAGTCTTACTGCTGGAGGGGACTATGGCTACACCTTC
CDR3: CASSLTAGGDYGYTF

V: TRBV13
size: .
D: .
J: TRBJ1-3
DNA: TGTGCCAGCAGCTTAGGGGCCCGAAACACCATATATTTT
CDR3: CASSLGARNTIYF

V: TRBV7-9
size: .
D: TRBD1
J: TRBJ2-3
DNA: TGTGCCAGCAGCTTAGTACAGGGGATCGGAGCAGATACGCAGTATTTT
CDR3: CASSLVQGIGADTQYF

V: TRBV30
size: .
D: .
J: TRBJ1-2
DNA: TGTGCCTGGAGTACAGAGACAGTCTATGGCTACACCTTC
CDR3: CAWSTETVYGYTF

V: TRBV12-3/TRBV12-4
size: .
D: TRBD1
J: TRBJ1-2
DNA: TGTGCCAGCAGTGACAGGGTATATGGCTACACCTTC
CDR3: CASSDRVYGYTF

V: TRBV15
size: .
D: .
J: TRBJ1-1
DNA: TGTGCCACCAGCAGAGATAATTCGGGGAACACTGAAGCTTTCTTT
CDR3: CATSRDNSGNTEAFF

V: TRBV7-2
size: .
D: .
J: TRBJ1-1
DNA: TGTGCCAGCAGCCCTGGACTGAGGAACACTGAAGCTTTCTTT
CDR3: CASSPGLRNTEAFF

V: TRBV9
size: .
D: .
J: TRBJ1-4
DNA: TGTGCCAGCAGCGAGGTGGGGGGTGATGAAAAACTGTTTTTT
CDR3: CASSEVGGDEKLFF

V: TRBV4-1
size: .
D: .
J: TRBJ2-1
DNA: TGCGCCAGCAGCCAACTGCCTATCTCCTACAATGAGCAGTTCTTC
CDR3: CASSQLPISYNEQFF

V: TRBV10-3
size: few
D: .
J: TRBJ2-1
DNA: TGTGCCATCAGCAACTCTAGCTCCTACAATGAGCAGTTCTTC
CDR3: CAISNSSSYNEQFF

V: TRBV5-4
size: .
D: .
J: TRBJ2-2
DNA: TGTGCCAGCAGCTTGGACTCCGCGAACACCGGGGAGCTGTTTTTT
CDR3: CASSLDSANTGELFF

V: TRBV19
size: .
D: .
J: TRBJ2-1
DNA: TGTGCCAGTAGTATAGAAGGCCCAGGGATCGGGAGTGAGCAGTTCTTC
CDR3: CASSIEGPGIGSEQFF

V: TRBV28
size: .
D: TRBD2
J: TRBJ2-3
DNA: TGTGCCAGCAGTTCGATAGCGGGAGGGCCGGGTTTTACGCAGTATTTT
CDR3: CASSSIAGGPGFTQYF

V: TRBV5-8
size: few
D: .
J: TRBJ1-2
DNA: TGTGCCAGCAGCTTGGATGGGGGCGGATCTAACTATGGCTACACCTTC
CDR3: CASSLDGGGSNYGYTF

V: TRBV11-2
size: .
D: .
J: TRBJ1-3
DNA: TGTGCCAGCAGCCCCACAGGGAGAATTGGAAACACCATATATTTT
CDR3: CASSPTGRIGNTIYF

V: TRBV7-8
size: .
D: .
J: TRBJ2-3
DNA: TGTGCCAGCAGCTCCCGACAGCACACAGATACGCAGTATTTT
CDR3: CASSSRQHTDTQYF

V: TRBV12-5
size: .
D: .
J: TRBJ1-5
DNA: TGTGCTAGTGGTTTGGCGAAAGCTGCGGGACCCCGAGGTGCTAGCAATCAGCCCCAGCATTTT
CDR3: CASGLAKAAGPRGASNQPQHF

V: TRBV29-1
size: .
D: .
J: TRBJ2-7
DNA: TGCAGCGCCCAACGCCGGGATGGATACGAGCAGTACTTC
CDR3: CSAQRRDGYEQYF

V: TRBV6-5
size: once
D: .
J: TRBJ2-7
DNA: TGTGCCAGCAGCAGAACAGGGAGCTCCTACGAGCAGTACTTC
CDR3: CASSRTGSSYEQYF

V: TRBV19
size: .
D: .
J: TRBJ2-7
DNA: TGTGCCAGTAGTCGGGGATACTCCTACGAGCAGTACTTC
CDR3: CASSRGYSYEQYF

V: TRBV11-2
size: .
D: .
J: TRBJ2-7
DNA: TGTGCCAGCAGCTCGCCCCCCTTGGGGCGGACCTCCTACGAGCAGTACTTC
CDR3: CASSSPPLGRTSYEQYF

V: TRBV13
size: .
D: TRBD2
J: TRBJ2-1
DNA: TGTGTCAGCAGCCCTCGGGAGCTAGCGGGATACAATGAGCAGTTCTTC
CDR3: CVSSPRELAGYNEQFF

V: TRBV6-4
size: once
D: .
J: TRBJ1-2
DNA: TGTGCCAGCAGTGACGCAGGGTCCTATGGCTACACCTTC
CDR3: CASSDAGSYGYTF

V: TRBV7-8
size: .
D: .
J: TRBJ2-7
DNA: TGTGCCAGCAGCTTACCGACTGGTTACGAGCAGTACTTC
CDR3: CASSLPTGYEQYF

V: TRBV6-2/TRBV6-3
size: .
D: .
J: TRBJ2-7
DNA: TGTGCCAGCAGTTACGACCCCTACGACAGGCCGAGCTCCTACGAGCAGTACTTC
CDR3: CASSYDPYDRPSSYEQYF

V: TRBV9
size: .
D: TRBD2
J: TRBJ2-1
DNA: TGTGCCAGCAGCGTAAGGTGGGAGGGACCCTACAATGAGCAGTTCTTC
CDR3: CASSVRWEGPYNEQFF

V: TRBV4-1
size: .
D: TRBD1
J: TRBJ1-6
DNA: TGCGCCAGCAGCCAACGGGACAGGTGGAATTCACCCCTCCACTTT
CDR3: CASSQRDRWNSPLHF

V: TRBV7-9
size: once
D: TRBD1
J: TRBJ1-6
DNA: TGTGCCAGCAGCCCCATTTCGGACAGGGGTGCTTCACCCCTCCACTTT
CDR3: CASSPISDRGASPLHF

V: TRBV5-1
size: .
D: TRBD1
J: TRBJ1-4
DNA: TGCGCCAGCAGCCTACTTGGACAGGTTCAAGAAAAACTGTTTTTT
CDR3: CASSLLGQVQEKLFF

V: TRBV28
size: .
D: .
J: TRBJ2-2
DNA: TGTGCCAGCAGCCCGGGTCTTCTAATAAGCGGAACCGGGGAGCTGTTTTTT
CDR3: CASSPGLLISGTGELFF

V: TRBV3-1/TRBV3-2
size: .
D: TRBD2
J: TRBJ2-3
DNA: TGTGCCAGCAGCCATGACGGGACTAGCGGGATCGCCACAGATACGCAGTATTTT
CDR3: CASSHDGTSGIATDTQYF

V: TRBV2
size: .
D: .
J: TRBJ2-2
DNA: TGTGCCAGCAAGCAGCGGGCCCCAAAACTAGGCGCGAACACCGGGGAGCTGTTTTTT
CDR3: CASKQRAPKLGANTGELFF

V: TRBV19
size: .
D: TRBD1
J: TRBJ1-2
DNA: TGTGCCAGTAGTACAGGACAGGGGGCTTCCTATGGCTACACCTTC
CDR3: CASSTGQGASYGYTF

V: TRBV27
size: .
D: .
J: TRBJ1-2
DNA: TGTGCCAGCAGTCCAGGGTGGGCTAACTATGGCTACACCTTC
CDR3: CASSPGWANYGYTF

V: TRBV18
size: .
D: TRBD1
J: TRBJ2-7
DNA: TGTGCCAGCTCAGAAGGACAGGCCTACGAGCAGTACTTC
CDR3: CASSEGQAYEQYF

V: TRBV19
size: .
D: TRBD1
J: TRBJ2-7
DNA: TGTGCCAGTAGTACCCAGGGACAGGGCTACGAGCAGTACTTC
CDR3: CASSTQGQGYEQYF

V: TRBV5-1
size: once
D: .
J: TRBJ1-5
DNA: TGCGCCAGCAGCTTGGAAGGAGGTAGCAATCAGCCCCAGCATTTT
CDR3: CASSLEGGSNQPQHF

V: TRBV12-5
size: .
D: TRBD2
J: TRBJ2-5
DNA: TGTGCTAGTGGTTTGGCTCGGCGGGAGCCCGGACAAGAGACCCAGTACTTC
CDR3: CASGLARREPGQETQYF

V: TRBV14
size: .
D: TRBD1
J: TRBJ1-1
DNA: TGTGCCAGCAGCCAAGAGGGGAAATACCTGACAGGGTTGAACACTGAAGCTTTCTTT
CDR3: CASSQEGKYLTGLNTEAFF

V: TRBV7-9
size: .
D: TRBD2
J: TRBJ2-1
DNA: TGTGCCAGCAGCCCGACTAGCGGGAGGCCGTACAATGAGCAGTTCTTC
CDR3: CASSPTSGRPYNEQFF

V: TRBV3-1/TRBV3-2
size: few
D: TRBD2
J: TRBJ2-1
DNA: TGTGCCAGCAGCCAAAACGGCCGACTAGCGGGGGGCAATGAGCAGTTCTTC
CDR3: CASSQNGRLAGGNEQFF

V: TRBV6-2/TRBV6-3
size: .
D: TRBD1
J: TRBJ2-3
DNA: TGTGCCAGCAGTGCGGGACAGGGGGCGGCAGATACGCAGTATTTT
CDR3: CASSAGQGAADTQYF

V: TRBV7-6
size: .
D: TRBD1
J: TRBJ1-1
DNA: TGTGCCAGCAGCTTGGGACAGGGGACTGAAGCTTTCTTT
CDR3: CASSLGQGTEAFF

V: TRBV30
size: .
D: TRBD2
J: TRBJ2-7
DNA: TGTGCCTGGAGTGTTCCGGGACTAGCGGTCCACGAGCAGTACTTC
CDR3: CAWSVPGLAVHEQYF

V: TRBV29-1
size: .
D: .
J: TRBJ2-1
DNA: TGCAGCGTTGGTTGGGGGGAAAATGAGCAGTTCTTC
CDR3: CSVGWGENEQFF

V: TRBV7-9
size: .
D: TRBD2
J: TRBJ2-7
DNA: TGTGCCAGCAGCTCCGGCGGGGGCGGGAGGCGGATGCAGCAGTACTTC
CDR3: CASSSGGGGRRMQQYF

V: TRBV7-9
size: .
D: TRBD1
J: TRBJ1-4
DNA: TGTGCCAGCAGCCGCTTACAGGGGGCAACTAATGAAAAACTGTTTTTT
CDR3: CASSRLQGATNEKLFF